This TCR beta chain was identified during a study of cytomegalovirus exposure and HLA in healthy donors. Broader study findings: In a later analysis, specific HLA alleles were associated with 15,000 to 20,000 TCR beta sequences at a 0.05 false discovery rate. The authors listed approximately 150 TCR beta chains as cytomegalovirus-associated. TCR beta sequences reportedly predicted the HLA-A and HLA-B alleles of most subjects accurately. Testing in vitro showed a few CMV-associated chains specific for CMV antigens.

Germline values: CDR1 ENHRY, CDR2 SYGVKD. The CDR3 extends over 18 amino acids. The J segment lost 0 bases and the V segment lost 3 bases, leaving 9 bases of the junction unmatched. This PCR relied on a set of 60 Vbeta primers and 13 Jbeta primers. Some clones are missing from TCRdb's copy, which holds only in-frame ones; the method was immunoSEQ multiplex PCR. This table holds approximately 180,000 clones, around 75% found once. Comment on this clone: Antigen unknown.

This sequence joins TRBV10-3 and TRBJ1-5; TRBD1 matches at 9 bases. The sequence was obtained from a male donor in good health and CMV-seronegative. Material: PBMCs. CDR3 sequence: CAISDEDRGTVSNQPQHF. The CDR3 DNA reads as TGTGCCATCAGTGATGAAGACAGGGGGACAGTTAGCAATCAGCCCCAGCATTTT.